Listed here are 8 T cell receptor beta chains from one sample, sequenced in a study of T cells after yellow fever vaccination. TCRdb ran MiXCR on the 5' RACE reads and lists one entry per CDR3 protein. The sample has fewer than 400,000 distinct CDR3 sequences; more than 5.5% are singletons. This specimen consisted of PBMCs, obtained 5 days after the yellow fever booster vaccination. Source of these receptors: a man aged 30-40 years who received the YFV17D yellow fever vaccine.

This clonotype was observed a few times. The genes are TRBV24-1 and TRBJ1-5, with D maybe TRBD1 (5 bases). The V end lost 5 bases, the J end lost 5 bases, and 9 bases lay between the germline ends. Germline CDR1 is KGHDR and CDR2 is SFDVKD. CDR3 length: 13 amino acids. The CDR3 sequence is CATSGQGDQPQHF. CDR3 sequence (DNA): TGTGCCACCAGTGGGCAGGGAGATCAGCCCCAGCATTTT.

The CDR3 loop is CSAQGARLAGENYEQYF. The CDR3 region has the DNA TGCAGTGCACAAGGAGCGAGACTAGCGGGAGAGAACTACGAGCAGTACTTC. V is TRBV20-1 and J is TRBJ2-7; 12 bases fit TRBD2. Germline CDR1 and CDR2: DFQATT and SNEGSKA (reference sequence). V was clipped by 6 bases and J by 3 bases; unmatched bases: 15. CDR3 length: 17 amino acids.

This chain connects TRBV20-1 to TRBJ2-5; D gene unclear. The CDR3 covers 13 residues. From germline, CDR1 is DFQATT and CDR2 SNEGSKA (reference sequence). Trimming shortened V by 5 bases and J by 4 bases, and 14 bases separated the two germline ends. In DNA, the CDR3 is TGCAGTGCTCTGACACGTTTTTTAGAGACCCAGTACTTC. It is translated as CSALTRFLETQYF.

This clonotype was observed at least ten times. The rearrangement joins TRBV5-1 to TRBJ2-3; 10 positions agree with TRBD2. This CDR3 contains 16 residues. Per germline, CDR1 SGHRS and CDR2 YFSETQ. J was trimmed by 2 bases and V by 5 bases; bases with no gene match: 8. The CDR3 DNA is TGCGCCAGCAGGGCCGGGACTAGCGCTCCCACAGATACGCAGTATTTT. It specifies CASRAGTSAPTDTQYF.

CDR3 protein: CSFPGRGPSGNTIYF. The CDR3 DNA reads TGCAGCTTTCCCGGGCGGGGCCCCTCTGGAAACACCATATATTTT. The genes are TRBV20-1 and TRBJ1-3; tentatively, D is TRBD1 (5 bases). In germline, CDR1 is DFQATT, CDR2 SNEGSKA (reference sequence). The CDR3 consists of 15 residues.

This clonotype occurred many times. The J gene is TRBJ2-7, the V gene TRBV30; 7 bases agree with TRBD2. CDR3 length: 16 residues. V shed 0 bases, J shed 2 bases, and the junction held 10 bases outside the gene matches. The germline gives CDR1 GTSNPN, CDR2 SVGIG (reference sequence). The CDR3 here is CAWSVRSSGATYEQYF. CDR3 DNA sequence: TGTGCCTGGAGTGTAAGGTCTAGCGGAGCTACCTACGAGCAGTACTTC.

There are a few counts of this clonotype. The chain is built from TRBV7-2 and TRBJ2-7; 8 bases map to TRBD2. The CDR3 loop spans 17 amino acids. Germline-derived CDR1 and CDR2 are SGHTA and FQGNSA. The trim removed 5 bases at V and 2 bases at J, leaving 14 bases unmatched. CDR3 in amino acids: CASSRGEIAGPAYEQYF. DNA of the CDR3: TGTGCCAGCAGCCGGGGGGAGATAGCGGGGCCGGCCTACGAGCAGTACTTC. Complete variable domain (other parts from reference TRBV7-2 and TRBJ2-7): GAGVSQSPSNKVTEKGKDVELRCDPISGHTALYWYRQSLGQGLEFLIYFQGNSAPDKSGLPSDRFSAERTGGSVSTLTIQRTQQEDSAVYLCASSRGEIAGPAYEQYFGPGTRLTVT.

Many counts were recorded for this clonotype. The rearrangement uses TRBV29-1 and TRBJ2-1; weak D call: TRBD1 (5 bases). The germline V and J ends were trimmed by 3 bases and 0 bases, with 9 bases remaining between them. Germline V gives CDR1 SQVTM, CDR2 ANQGSEA. The CDR3 length is 14 residues. CDR3 residues: CSVDRAFSYNEQFF. CDR3 sequence (DNA): TGCAGCGTTGACAGGGCCTTCTCCTACAATGAGCAGTTCTTC.